Listed here are 11 T cell receptor beta chains from one sample, sequenced in a study of graft-versus-host responses after intestinal transplantation. Profiled with immunoSEQ multiplex PCR; TCRdb holds only in-frame clones, not every one. The table lists tens of thousands of clones, less than 95% of them singletons. Sequencing used PBMCs, obtained approximately 360 days after intestinal transplant. These receptors all come from a human patient who received an intestinal transplant, so some T cells may come from the graft donor.

CDR3 loop: CASSEQGANQPQHF. The CDR3 nucleotides are TGTGCCAGCAGCGAACAGGGGGCAAATCAGCCCCAGCATTTT. V and J are TRBV2 and TRBJ1-5; the match to TRBD1 covers 9 bases. CDR1 is SNHLY, CDR2 FYNNEI, per germline. CDR3 length: 14 residues. V dropped 6 bases and J dropped 4; count of bases not matched to a gene: 4.

The chain employs TRBV14 and TRBJ2-6, with 7 bases lining up with TRBD1. V shed 5 bases, J shed 5 bases, and the junction held 3 bases outside the gene matches. CDR1 is SGHDN and CDR2 is FVKESK in the germline V gene. The CDR3 extends over 14 amino acids. CDR3 sequence: CASSDRVWANVLTF. The CDR3 DNA is TGTGCCAGCAGCGACAGGGTCTGGGCCAACGTCCTGACTTTC. Full variable domain (remainder filled in from reference TRBV14 and TRBJ2-6): EAGVTQFPSHSVIEKGQTVTLRCDPISGHDNLYWYRRVMGKEIKFLLHFVKESKQDESGMPNNRFLAERTGGTYSTLKVQPAELEDSGVYFCASSDRVWANVLTFGAGSRLTVL.

The chain has TRBV25-1 and TRBJ2-3; the match to TRBD1 covers 8 bases. With 6 bases clipped from V and 0 bases from J, the junction kept 5 bases outside the gene matches. Looked up from germline, CDR1 is MGHDK and CDR2 is SYGVNS. There are 15 residues in the CDR3. The CDR3 DNA reads TGTGCCAGCAGCGAGACAGGGGCTAGCACAGATACGCAGTATTTT. Amino acids: CASSETGASTDTQYF.

The CDR3 loop reads CASSEQGSNYGYTF. For the CDR3, the DNA is TGTGCCAGCAGTGAACAGGGTTCTAACTATGGCTACACCTTC. The chain has TRBV2 and TRBJ1-2; D possibly corresponds to TRBD1 (5 bases). This CDR3 comprises 14 residues. The germline CDR1 and CDR2 sequences are SNHLY and FYNNEI. V shed 2 bases and J shed 0 bases, with 7 bases lying between them.

The chain carries TRBV27 and TRBJ2-3; TRBD2 is a possible D gene (5 bases). The CDR3 loop spans 14 amino acids. Trimming removed 1 base at V and 4 bases at J, with 9 bases between. The V gene's germline CDR1 is MNHEY and CDR2 SMNVEV (reference sequence). The DNA of the CDR3 is TGTGCCAGCAGTTTATTACTAGGCCCAGATACGCAGTATTTT. Translated, it gives CASSLLLGPDTQYF.

The chain recombines TRBV19 with TRBJ2-1; 8 nucleotides match TRBD1. Germline trimming cut 7 bases from V and 7 bases from J; bases unmatched to any gene: 12. The CDR3 has 15 amino acids. Per germline, CDR1 LNHDA and CDR2 SQIVND (reference sequence). DNA of the CDR3: TGTGCCAGTACCGACCCACGGACAGGGAAGAATGAGCAGTTCTTC. It translates to CASTDPRTGKNEQFF.

The V and J genes are TRBV9 and TRBJ1-1, with D possibly TRBD1 on 5 matching bases. Germline CDR1 reads SGDLS; CDR2 reads YYNGEE. Trimming left V 4 bases short and J 1 base short, with 14 bases between. The CDR3 covers 15 residues. CDR3 DNA: TGTGCCAGCAGCACCAGCGGGACGGCGAACACTGAAGCTTTCTTT. Translation: CASSTSGTANTEAFF.

The V and J genes are TRBV5-1 and TRBJ2-3, with D uncertain. V lost 4 bases and J 6 bases, leaving 9 bases between the germline ends. The CDR3 consists of 12 residues. CDR1 SGHRS and CDR2 YFSETQ come from the germline V gene. The CDR3 region is CASSGIGDTQYF. The CDR3 DNA sequence: TGCGCCAGCAGCGGGATAGGCGATACGCAGTATTTT.

The rearrangement joins TRBV7-6 to TRBJ2-1; 11 bases line up with TRBD2. V shed 4 bases and J 0 bases; nucleotides not matched to a gene: 5. There are 17 residues in the CDR3. Germline CDR1 and CDR2: SGHVS and FNYEAQ. The CDR3 region is CASSSVAGGSSYNEQFF. The CDR3, as DNA: TGTGCCAGCAGCTCTGTAGCGGGAGGGAGCTCCTACAATGAGCAGTTCTTC.

V usage is TRBV19 and J usage is TRBJ2-7; 8 bases match TRBD1. Germline CDR1 LNHDA, CDR2 SQIVND (reference sequence). The CDR3 is made up of 12 amino acids. The trim removed 5 bases at V and 12 bases at J, leaving 9 bases unmatched. The CDR3 nucleotides are TGTGCCAGTAGTCTGGGGACAGGTGCCCCGTACTTC. This codes for CASSLGTGAPYF.

This clone was seen once. The chain carries TRBV7-9 and TRBJ2-5, with D maybe TRBD2 (6 bases). Germline V gives CDR1 SEHNR, CDR2 FQNEAQ (reference sequence). CDR3 length: 15 amino acids. V lost 0 bases, J lost 4 bases, and 12 bases lay in between. CDR3 nucleotides: TGTGCCAGCAGCTTAGCTTGGGACTCGGGAGAGACCCAGTACTTC. Protein sequence: CASSLAWDSGETQYF.